The entry that follows covers one TCR beta chain sequence. The data are from a study of technical replicates of blood from a few donors. V was trimmed by 4 bases and J by 4 bases, leaving 13 bases between them. This CDR3 is built from 14 residues. The V gene's germline CDR1 is SNHLY and CDR2 FYNNEI. Method: immunoSEQ multiplex PCR; TCRdb's copy keeps in-frame clones and lacks some. There are about 97,000 clones in the sample; about 94% occur only once, and less than 0.35% lies in the top ten. This sequence was found in a human donor in good health. Sequences were obtained from T cells isolated from PBMCs. The chain joins TRBV2 to TRBJ1-2; maybe TRBD1 (5 bases). This CDR3 is CASSGQIGGYGYTF. For the CDR3, the DNA is TGTGCCAGCAGTGGACAGATCGGTGGCTATGGCTACACCTTC. Full variable domain (outside the CDR3, taken from reference TRBV2 and TRBJ1-2): EPEVTQTPSHQVTQMGQEVILRCVPISNHLYFYWYRQILGQKVEFLVSFYNNEISEKSEIFDDQFSVERPDGSNFTLKIRSTKLEDSAMYFCASSGQIGGYGYTFGSGTRLTVV.